Presented here are 21 T cell receptor beta chains from one specimen sequenced in a study of vaccination effects on CD4 cells after COVID-19. What these receptors recognize is not known. This table comes from immunoSEQ multiplex PCR, and its TCRdb copy is limited to in-frame clones, with some not included. Seen here are about 45,000 clones, 65% to 80% observed once, and the top ten hold about 10%. Subsequent to 10 days of culture, CD4+ T cells were isolated. Participants were vaccinated with two doses of either the BNT162b2 or mRNA-1273 vaccine. The sequencing used CD4+ T cells from PBMCs cultured without peptide, collected after COVID-19 vaccination. The origin of the receptors is a human donor who received a COVID-19 vaccine.

The chain uses TRBV5-8 and TRBJ2-5, with D maybe TRBD1 (6 bases). The length of the CDR3 is 14 residues. CDR1 is SGHTS, CDR2 YDEGEE, per germline. The V end was cut by 4 bases, the J end by 1 base, with 11 bases between. The CDR3 sequence is CASSQGHLQETQYF. For the CDR3, the DNA is TGTGCCAGCAGCCAGGGACACCTCCAAGAGACCCAGTACTTC.

The chain employs TRBV6-4 and TRBJ2-1; D ambiguous. The germline V gene encodes CDR1 MRHNA and CDR2 SNTAGT. The V and J ends lost 8 bases and 9 bases respectively, with 20 bases between them. The CDR3 extends over 14 amino acids. This CDR3 reads CASGLTGGTSEQFF. The CDR3 region has the DNA TGTGCCAGCGGATTAACGGGTGGCACGAGTGAGCAGTTCTTC.

The V and J genes are TRBV4-1 and TRBJ1-4; perhaps TRBD1 as D (6 bases). CDR1 is MGHRA and CDR2 is YSYEKL in the germline V gene. V was cut by 5 bases and J by 4 bases, with 14 bases left in between. The CDR3 extends over 15 amino acids. The CDR3 region is CASSTYREGNEKLFF. For the CDR3, the DNA is TGCGCCAGCAGCACATACAGGGAAGGTAATGAAAAACTGTTTTTT.

This clone is labeled as medium-sized. The chain combines TRBV5-1 with TRBJ1-2; D ambiguous. The CDR3 extends over 14 amino acids. CDR1 and CDR2 (germline): SGHRS, YFSETQ. Trimming removed 0 bases from V and 0 bases from J, with 6 bases in between. CDR3 loop: CASSLGGTNYGYTF. Here the CDR3 DNA reads TGCGCCAGCAGCTTGGGAGGGACTAACTATGGCTACACCTTC.

This chain connects TRBV7-2 to TRBJ1-5, with D uncertain. V was trimmed by 1 base and J by 9 bases, leaving 10 bases between them. The germline gives CDR1 SGHTA, CDR2 FQGNSA. The CDR3 sequence is 13 residues long. CDR3 bases: TGTGCCAGCAGCTTAGGTGACCCAATGCCCCAGCATTTT. Amino acid sequence: CASSLGDPMPQHF. Based on the CDR3 plus reference TRBV7-2 and TRBJ1-5, the full variable domain is GAGVSQSPSNKVTEKGKDVELRCDPISGHTALYWYRQSLGQGLEFLIYFQGNSAPDKSGLPSDRFSAERTGGSVSTLTIQRTQQEDSAVYLCASSLGDPMPQHFGDGTRLSIL.

V and J are TRBV7-2 and TRBJ2-7, with TRBD1 matching over 7 bases. Germline CDR1 and CDR2: SGHTA and FQGNSA. The CDR3 length is 11 residues. After removal of 6 bases from V and 11 bases from J, the junction contained 7 bases not matched to a gene. The CDR3 protein is CASSFDRAEYF. The CDR3 region has the DNA TGTGCCAGCAGTTTCGACAGGGCTGAGTACTTC.

This chain uses TRBV3-1 (or the pseudogene TRBV3-2) with TRBJ2-3; TRBD2 matches 13 bases. The germline V gene has CDR1 LGHDT and CDR2 YNNKEL (reference sequence). J gave up 1 base and V 3 bases, and 10 bases lay outside the gene matches. The CDR3 is made up of 19 amino acids. The CDR3 spells CASSQGGLAGLWGTDTQYF. CDR3 coding DNA: TGTGCCAGCAGCCAGGGGGGACTAGCGGGATTGTGGGGCACAGATACGCAGTATTTT.

The CDR3 region has the DNA TGTGCCAGCAGCTTTGGGTCCCTGAGGACTACGTCTAATGAAAAACTGTTTTTT. The encoded protein is CASSFGSLRTTSNEKLFF. The chain links TRBV7-9 to TRBJ1-4; D not resolved. The germline V gene encodes CDR1 SEHNR and CDR2 FQNEAQ (reference sequence). The CDR3 runs 18 residues. Trimming left V 3 bases short and J 3 bases short, with 20 bases between.

This CDR3 reads CASSEGVGSNSNQPQHF. The CDR3 coding sequence is TGCGCCAGCAGCGAGGGAGTAGGGAGTAATAGCAATCAGCCCCAGCATTTT. This chain connects TRBV5-1 to TRBJ1-5; D not certain. Trimming left V 4 bases short and J 0 bases short, with 17 bases between. Germline V lookup: CDR1 SGHRS, CDR2 YFSETQ. The length of the CDR3 is 17 residues.

This clone qualifies as medium-sized. The rearrangement uses TRBV2 and TRBJ1-2; TRBD1 matches at 7 bases. The CDR3 has 15 amino acids. The ends lost 4 bases at V and 4 bases at J; junction bases unmatched: 9. Germline loops: CDR1 SNHLY, CDR2 FYNNEI. CDR3 in DNA: TGTGCCAGCAGTGCCCAACCCGGACAGGTCTATGGCTACACCTTC. Translated, it gives CASSAQPGQVYGYTF.

The chain has TRBV5-4 and TRBJ1-2, with a possible D match to TRBD1 (5 bases). CDR1 is SGHNT, CDR2 YYREEE, per germline (reference sequence). V lost 4 bases and J lost 2, with 12 bases in between. The CDR3 totals 14 residues. The CDR3 region has the DNA TGTGCCAGCAGCCCTGGGGGGGGAAACTATGGCTACACCTTC. Its translation is CASSPGGGNYGYTF. The full variable domain, completed using reference TRBV5-4 and TRBJ1-2, is ETGVTQSPTHLIKTRGQQVTLRCSSQSGHNTVSWYQQALGQGPQFIFQYYREEENGRGNFPPRFSGLQFPNYSSELNVNALELDDSALYLCASSPGGGNYGYTFGSGTRLTVV.

This chain uses TRBV3-1 (or the pseudogene TRBV3-2) with TRBJ1-2; D is unclear. Trimming shortened V by 6 bases and J by 5 bases, and 13 bases separated the two germline ends. The CDR3 has 13 amino acids. CDR1 LGHDT and CDR2 YNNKEL come from the germline V gene (reference sequence). CDR3 nucleotide sequence: TGTGCCAGCAGTCCCGCCGCCAGTTATGGCTACACCTTC. Translation gives CASSPAASYGYTF.

This clone appeared a single time. The chain recombines TRBV5-5 with TRBJ2-7; tentative D call: TRBD1 (6 bases). In germline, CDR1 is SGHKS, CDR2 YYEKEE (reference sequence). CDR3 length: 14 amino acids. Trimming took off 3 bases at V and 1 base at J, with 11 bases between the two ends. This CDR3 is CASSSRQESYEQYF. In nucleotides, the CDR3 is TGTGCCAGCAGCTCGCGACAGGAGTCCTACGAGCAGTACTTC.

The chain has TRBV6-5 and TRBJ2-7, with 8 bases lining up with TRBD1. The CDR3 is made up of 14 amino acids. In germline, CDR1 is MNHEY, CDR2 SVGAGI. V dropped 5 bases and J dropped 2; count of bases not matched to a gene: 5. The CDR3 here is CASSMGQEAYEQYF. CDR3 nucleotides: TGTGCCAGCAGTATGGGACAGGAGGCCTACGAGCAGTACTTC.

This clone appeared once. This sequence joins TRBV27 and TRBJ1-4; D unresolved. V gave up 2 bases and J gave up 11 bases, with 18 bases separating them. Germline V gives CDR1 MNHEY, CDR2 SMNVEV (reference sequence). The CDR3 extends over 15 amino acids. The CDR3: CASSLNTSPFEKLFF. The CDR3 DNA reads TGTGCCAGCAGTTTAAATACCTCCCCCTTTGAGAAACTGTTTTTT. Based on the CDR3 plus reference TRBV27 and TRBJ1-4, the full variable domain is EAQVTQNPRYLITVTGKKLTVTCSQNMNHEYMSWYRQDPGLGLRQIYYSMNVEVTDKGDVPEGYKVSRKEKRNFPLILESPSPNQTSLYFCASSLNTSPFEKLFFGSGTQLSVL.

This clone occurred once. The CDR3 region has the DNA TGCGCCAGCAGCTTGCCCGGGATCTATGGCTACACCTTC. Its protein is CASSLPGIYGYTF. The chain couples TRBV5-1 to TRBJ1-2; D remains ambiguous. Germline values: CDR1 SGHRS, CDR2 YFSETQ. The V and J ends lost 1 base and 4 bases respectively, with 8 bases between them. The CDR3 length is 13 residues. The full variable domain, in which reference TRBV5-1 and TRBJ1-2 provide the parts outside the CDR3, is KAGVTQTPRYLIKTRGQQVTLSCSPISGHRSVSWYQQTPGQGLQFLFEYFSETQRNKGNFPGRFSGRQFSNSRSEMNVSTLELGDSALYLCASSLPGIYGYTFGSGTRLTVV.

V gene TRBV7-8 combines with J gene TRBJ1-1, with D possibly being TRBD1 (5 bases). V gave up 7 bases and J gave up 1 base, with 10 bases separating them. Per the germline V gene, CDR1 is SGHVS and CDR2 is FQNEAQ. The CDR3 is made up of 13 amino acids. The CDR3 DNA reads as TGTGCCAGCATGGAGCAGGGGAACACTGAAGCTTTCTTT. Amino acids: CASMEQGNTEAFF.

The chain has TRBV19 and TRBJ2-2; the D is unclear. CDR1 and CDR2 from the germline V gene are LNHDA and SQIVND (reference sequence). V shed 3 bases and J shed 6 bases, with 11 bases lying between them. The CDR3 sequence is 14 residues long. CDR3 amino acids: CASSIRAQAGELFF. The CDR3 region has the DNA TGTGCCAGTAGTATTCGAGCGCAGGCCGGGGAGCTGTTTTTT.

This clone was counted only a few times. This chain uses TRBV13 with TRBJ2-1, with 15 nucleotides matching TRBD2. In germline, CDR1 is PRHDT, CDR2 FYEKMQ (reference sequence). The CDR3 has 18 amino acids. J was trimmed by 5 bases and V by 3 bases; bases with no gene match: 8. CDR3 residues: CASSLVGLAGGPHNEQFF. CDR3 in DNA: TGTGCCAGCAGCTTGGTAGGACTAGCGGGGGGGCCTCACAATGAGCAGTTCTTC.

V gene TRBV5-1 combines with J gene TRBJ2-5; a possible D gene is TRBD2 (6 bases). The germline V gene has CDR1 SGHRS and CDR2 YFSETQ. The CDR3 consists of 15 residues. V lost 2 bases and J 0 bases, leaving 11 bases between the germline ends. CDR3 DNA: TGCGCCAGCAGCTTTGTCGGGAGAAACCAAGAGACCCAGTACTTC. Its protein product is CASSFVGRNQETQYF. Together with reference TRBV5-1 and TRBJ2-5, the CDR3 gives the full variable domain: KAGVTQTPRYLIKTRGQQVTLSCSPISGHRSVSWYQQTPGQGLQFLFEYFSETQRNKGNFPGRFSGRQFSNSRSEMNVSTLELGDSALYLCASSFVGRNQETQYFGPGTRLLVL.

This clone was observed a single time. V is TRBV5-1 and J is TRBJ2-7, with TRBD1 matching 8 bases. J was trimmed by 7 bases and V by 3 bases; bases with no gene match: 9. This CDR3 is built from 14 residues. Germline V gives CDR1 SGHRS, CDR2 YFSETQ. DNA for the CDR3: TGCGCCAGCAGCTCGACAGGGGCTCGTTGGGAGCAGTACTTC. Its protein product is CASSSTGARWEQYF.